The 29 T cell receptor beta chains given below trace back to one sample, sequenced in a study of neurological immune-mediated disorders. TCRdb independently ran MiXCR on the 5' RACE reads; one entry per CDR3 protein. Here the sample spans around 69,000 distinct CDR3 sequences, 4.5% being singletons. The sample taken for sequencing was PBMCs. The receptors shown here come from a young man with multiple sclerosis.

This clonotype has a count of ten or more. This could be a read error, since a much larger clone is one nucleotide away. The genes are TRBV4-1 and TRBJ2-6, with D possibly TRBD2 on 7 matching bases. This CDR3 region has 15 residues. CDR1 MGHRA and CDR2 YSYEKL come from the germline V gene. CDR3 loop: CASSPRGAGAKVLTF. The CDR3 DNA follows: TGCGCCAGCAGCCCCCGGGGGGCGGGGGCCAAAGTCCTGACTTTC.

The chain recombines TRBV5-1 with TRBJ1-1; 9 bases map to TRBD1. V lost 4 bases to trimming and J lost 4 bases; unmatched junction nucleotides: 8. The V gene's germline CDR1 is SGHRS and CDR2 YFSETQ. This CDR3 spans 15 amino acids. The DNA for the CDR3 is TGCGCCAGCAGCCCCGGGACAGGGTCGGGCACTGAAGCTTTCTTT. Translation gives CASSPGTGSGTEAFF. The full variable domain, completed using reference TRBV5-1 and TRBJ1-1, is KAGVTQTPRYLIKTRGQQVTLSCSPISGHRSVSWYQQTPGQGLQFLFEYFSETQRNKGNFPGRFSGRQFSNSRSEMNVSTLELGDSALYLCASSPGTGSGTEAFFGQGTRLTVV.

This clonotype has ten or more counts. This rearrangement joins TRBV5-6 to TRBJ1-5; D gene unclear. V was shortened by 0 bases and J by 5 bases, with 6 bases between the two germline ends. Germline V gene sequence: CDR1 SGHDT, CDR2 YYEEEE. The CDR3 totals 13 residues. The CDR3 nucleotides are TGTGCCAGCAGCTTGGGGGTAGATCAGCCCCAGCATTTT. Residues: CASSLGVDQPQHF.

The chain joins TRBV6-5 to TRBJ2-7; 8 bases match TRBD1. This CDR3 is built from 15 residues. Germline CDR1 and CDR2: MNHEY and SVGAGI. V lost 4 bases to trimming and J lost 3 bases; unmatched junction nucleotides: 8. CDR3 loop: CASSSSDRGDYEQYV. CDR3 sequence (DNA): TGTGCCAGCAGTTCTAGCGACAGGGGAGACTACGAGCAGTACGTC.

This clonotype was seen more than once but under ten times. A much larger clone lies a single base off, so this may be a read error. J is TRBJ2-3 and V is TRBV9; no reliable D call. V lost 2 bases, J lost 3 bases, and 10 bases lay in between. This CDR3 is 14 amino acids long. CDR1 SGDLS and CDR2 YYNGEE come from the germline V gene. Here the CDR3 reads CASSVGIKTDTQYF. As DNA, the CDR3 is TGTGCCAGCAGCGTTGGAATAAAAACAGATACGCAGTATTTT.

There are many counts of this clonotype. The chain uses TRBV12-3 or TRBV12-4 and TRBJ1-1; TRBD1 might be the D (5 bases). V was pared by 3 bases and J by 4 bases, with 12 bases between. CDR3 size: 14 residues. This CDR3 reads CASSFVGDGTEAFF. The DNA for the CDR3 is TGTGCCAGCAGTTTTGTGGGGGATGGCACTGAAGCTTTCTTT.

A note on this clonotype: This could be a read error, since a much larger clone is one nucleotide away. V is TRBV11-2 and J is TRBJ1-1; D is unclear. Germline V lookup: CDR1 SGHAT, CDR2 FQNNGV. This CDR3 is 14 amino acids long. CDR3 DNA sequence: TGTACCAGCAGCCGCACGGCCCTCTCCACTGAAGCTTTCTTT. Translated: CTSSRTALSTEAFF.

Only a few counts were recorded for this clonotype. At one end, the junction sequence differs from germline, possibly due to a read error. The CDR3 DNA is TGTGCCAGCAGTTTAGGAGATTCACCCCTCAACTTT. This translates into CASSLGDSPLNF. The rearrangement links TRBV12-3 or TRBV12-4 to TRBJ1-6; D unresolved. The CDR3 consists of 12 residues.

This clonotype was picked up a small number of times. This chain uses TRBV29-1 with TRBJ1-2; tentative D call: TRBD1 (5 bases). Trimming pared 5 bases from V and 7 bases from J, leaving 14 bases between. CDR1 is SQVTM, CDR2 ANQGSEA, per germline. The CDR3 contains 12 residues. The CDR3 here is CSVRERGGGYTF. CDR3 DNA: TGCAGCGTTCGGGAAAGGGGAGGTGGCTACACCTTC.

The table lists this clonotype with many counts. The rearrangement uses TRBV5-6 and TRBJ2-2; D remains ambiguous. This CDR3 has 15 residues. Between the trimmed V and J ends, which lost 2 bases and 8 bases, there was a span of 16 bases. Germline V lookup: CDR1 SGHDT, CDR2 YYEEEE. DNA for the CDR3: TGTGCCAGCAGCTTTTTCACCCCGGACGGGGGGGAGCTGTTTTTT. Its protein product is CASSFFTPDGGELFF.

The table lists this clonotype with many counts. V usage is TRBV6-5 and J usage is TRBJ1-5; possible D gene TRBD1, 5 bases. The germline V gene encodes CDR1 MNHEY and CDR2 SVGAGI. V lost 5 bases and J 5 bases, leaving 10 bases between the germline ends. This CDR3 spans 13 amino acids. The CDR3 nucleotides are TGTGCCAGCAGTGGGGGGGGGTATCAGCCCCAGCATTTT. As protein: CASSGGGYQPQHF.

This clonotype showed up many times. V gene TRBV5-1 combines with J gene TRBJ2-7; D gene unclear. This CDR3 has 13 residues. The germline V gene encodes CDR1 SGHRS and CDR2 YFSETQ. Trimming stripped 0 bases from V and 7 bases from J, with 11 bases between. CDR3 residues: CASSLVGSTEQYF. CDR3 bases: TGCGCCAGCAGCTTGGTCGGCTCTACGGAGCAGTACTTC.

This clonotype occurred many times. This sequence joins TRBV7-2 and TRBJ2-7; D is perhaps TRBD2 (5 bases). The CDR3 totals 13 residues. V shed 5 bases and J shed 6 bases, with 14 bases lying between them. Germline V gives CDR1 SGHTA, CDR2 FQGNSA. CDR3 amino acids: CASSAWALVEQYF. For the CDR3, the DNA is TGTGCCAGCAGCGCTTGGGCACTAGTCGAGCAGTACTTC.

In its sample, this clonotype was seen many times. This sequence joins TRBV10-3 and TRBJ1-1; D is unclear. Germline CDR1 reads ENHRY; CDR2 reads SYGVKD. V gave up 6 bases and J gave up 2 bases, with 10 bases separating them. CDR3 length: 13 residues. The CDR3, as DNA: TGTGCCATCAGGGACTTTATAAACACTGAAGCTTTCTTT. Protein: CAIRDFINTEAFF.

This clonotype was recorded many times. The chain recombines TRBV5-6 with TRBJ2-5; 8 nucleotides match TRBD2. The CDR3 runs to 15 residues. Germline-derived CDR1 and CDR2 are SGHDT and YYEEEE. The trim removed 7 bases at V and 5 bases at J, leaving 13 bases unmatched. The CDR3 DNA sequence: TGTGCCAGCTTCCCGGGGGGGGTCCGCGTGGAGACCCAGTACTTC. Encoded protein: CASFPGGVRVETQYF.

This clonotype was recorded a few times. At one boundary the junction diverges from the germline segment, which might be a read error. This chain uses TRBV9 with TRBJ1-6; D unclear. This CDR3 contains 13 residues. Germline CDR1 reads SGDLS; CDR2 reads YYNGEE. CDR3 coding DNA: TGTGCCAGCAGCGAGAGGGTCGAATCACCCCTCAACTTT. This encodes CASSERVESPLNF.

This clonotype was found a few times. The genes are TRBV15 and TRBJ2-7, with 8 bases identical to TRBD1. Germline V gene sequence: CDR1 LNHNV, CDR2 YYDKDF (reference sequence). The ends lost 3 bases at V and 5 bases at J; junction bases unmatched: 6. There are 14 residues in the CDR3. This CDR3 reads CATSRGTGGHEQYF. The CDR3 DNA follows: TGTGCCACCAGCAGGGGGACAGGTGGACACGAGCAGTACTTC.

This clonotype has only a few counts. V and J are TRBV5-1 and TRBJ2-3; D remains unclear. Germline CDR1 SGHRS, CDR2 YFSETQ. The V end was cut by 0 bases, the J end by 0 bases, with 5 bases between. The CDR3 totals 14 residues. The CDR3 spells CASSLAQSTDTQYF. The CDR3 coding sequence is TGCGCCAGCAGCTTGGCGCAGAGCACAGATACGCAGTATTTT.

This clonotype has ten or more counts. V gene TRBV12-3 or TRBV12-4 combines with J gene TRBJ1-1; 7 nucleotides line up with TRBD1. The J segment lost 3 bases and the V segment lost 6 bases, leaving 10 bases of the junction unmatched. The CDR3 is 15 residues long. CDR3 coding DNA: TGTGCCAGCAGAGAGCGCCGGACAGGAGACACTGAAGCTTTCTTT. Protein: CASRERRTGDTEAFF.

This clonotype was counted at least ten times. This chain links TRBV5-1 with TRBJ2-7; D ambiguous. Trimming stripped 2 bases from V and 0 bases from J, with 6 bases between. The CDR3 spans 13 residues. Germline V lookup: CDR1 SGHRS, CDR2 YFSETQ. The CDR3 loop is CASSLPSSYEQYF. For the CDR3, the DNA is TGCGCCAGCAGCTTACCAAGCTCCTACGAGCAGTACTTC.

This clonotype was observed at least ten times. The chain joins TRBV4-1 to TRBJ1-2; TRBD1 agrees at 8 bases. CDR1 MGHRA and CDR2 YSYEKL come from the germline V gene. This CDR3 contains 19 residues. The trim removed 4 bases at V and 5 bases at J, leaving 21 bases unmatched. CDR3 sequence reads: CASSPSSGTGGTNYYGYTF. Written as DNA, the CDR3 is TGCGCCAGCAGCCCCAGCTCCGGGACAGGAGGAACTAATTATTATGGCTACACCTTC.

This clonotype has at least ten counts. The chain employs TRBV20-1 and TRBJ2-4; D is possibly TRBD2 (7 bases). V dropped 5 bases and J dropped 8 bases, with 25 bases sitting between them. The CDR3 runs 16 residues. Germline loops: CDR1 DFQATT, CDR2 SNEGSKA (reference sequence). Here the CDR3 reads CSAWTPSGGRVDIQYF. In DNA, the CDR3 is TGCAGTGCTTGGACCCCCTCGGGGGGCAGGGTTGACATTCAGTACTTC.

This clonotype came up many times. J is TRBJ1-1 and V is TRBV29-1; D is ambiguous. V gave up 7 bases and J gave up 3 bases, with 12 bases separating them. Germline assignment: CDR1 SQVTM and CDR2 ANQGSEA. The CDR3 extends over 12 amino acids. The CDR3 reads CSAEDGDTEAFF. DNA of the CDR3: TGCAGCGCCGAGGACGGGGACACTGAAGCTTTCTTT.

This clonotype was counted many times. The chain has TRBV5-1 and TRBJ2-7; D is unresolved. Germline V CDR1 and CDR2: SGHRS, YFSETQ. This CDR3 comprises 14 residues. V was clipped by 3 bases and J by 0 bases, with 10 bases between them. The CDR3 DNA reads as TGCGCCAGCAGCTCAGGTGGCGGCTCCTACGAGCAGTACTTC. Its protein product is CASSSGGGSYEQYF. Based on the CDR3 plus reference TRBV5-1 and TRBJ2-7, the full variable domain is KAGVTQTPRYLIKTRGQQVTLSCSPISGHRSVSWYQQTPGQGLQFLFEYFSETQRNKGNFPGRFSGRQFSNSRSEMNVSTLELGDSALYLCASSSGGGSYEQYFGPGTRLTVT.

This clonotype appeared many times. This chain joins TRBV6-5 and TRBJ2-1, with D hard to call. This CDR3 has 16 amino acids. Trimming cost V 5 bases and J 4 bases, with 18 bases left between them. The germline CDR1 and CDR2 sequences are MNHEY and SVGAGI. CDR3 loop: CASSTRAVGRYNEQFF. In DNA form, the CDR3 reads TGTGCCAGCAGTACTCGGGCGGTGGGCCGATACAATGAGCAGTTCTTC.

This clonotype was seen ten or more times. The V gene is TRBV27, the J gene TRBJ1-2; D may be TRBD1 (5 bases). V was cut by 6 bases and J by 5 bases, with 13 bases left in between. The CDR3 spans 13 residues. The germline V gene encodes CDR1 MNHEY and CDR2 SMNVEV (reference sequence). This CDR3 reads CASRPKGFYGYTF. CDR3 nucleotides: TGTGCCAGCAGGCCCAAGGGGTTTTATGGCTACACCTTC.

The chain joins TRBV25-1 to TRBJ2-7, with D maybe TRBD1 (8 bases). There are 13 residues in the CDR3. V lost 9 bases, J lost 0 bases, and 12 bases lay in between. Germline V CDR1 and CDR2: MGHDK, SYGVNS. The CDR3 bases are TGTGCCAGTAACAGGGGGGGCTCCTACGAGCAGTACTTC. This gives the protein CASNRGGSYEQYF.

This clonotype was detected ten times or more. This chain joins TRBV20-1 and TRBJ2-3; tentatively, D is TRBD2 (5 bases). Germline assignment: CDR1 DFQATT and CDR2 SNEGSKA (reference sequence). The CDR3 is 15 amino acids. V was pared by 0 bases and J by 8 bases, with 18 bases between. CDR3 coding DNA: TGCAGTGCTAGAGAGTGGGCGGGTGGCAGACTTACGCAGTATTTT. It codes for CSAREWAGGRLTQYF.

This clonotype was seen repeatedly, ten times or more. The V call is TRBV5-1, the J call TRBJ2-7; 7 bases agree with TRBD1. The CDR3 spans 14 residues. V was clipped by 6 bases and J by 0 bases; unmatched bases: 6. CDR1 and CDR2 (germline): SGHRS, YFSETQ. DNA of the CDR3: TGCGCCAGCACCTCGGACAGGAGCTCCTACGAGCAGTACGTC. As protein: CASTSDRSSYEQYV.